The clone carrying this T cell receptor beta chain has only a few counts. Its antigen is as yet unknown. These data come from a study of response to subunit inactivated influenza vaccine. This CDR3 has 14 amino acids. V lost 2 bases to trimming and J lost 6 bases, with 11 bases between them. The germline V gene has CDR1 SGHTA and CDR2 FQGNSA. Study outcomes and limitations: Seasonal influenza vaccination, on each occasion, was suggested by the authors to recruit few new T cells.

Each CDR3 protein is one row after TCRdb ran MiXCR on the RT-PCR reads. The repertoire holds a few hundred thousand distinct CDR3 sequences, 14% seen once, with approximately 12% in the top ten. This clonotype was sampled from a man in his fifties who received an inactivated influenza vaccine. The sequences come from PBMCs from blood, collected 11 to 12 days after vaccination. The rearrangement uses TRBV7-2 and TRBJ2-1, with D possibly matching TRBD2 (5 bases). The CDR3 here is CASSLPSWGNEQFF. CDR3 coding DNA: TGTGCCAGCAGCTTACCTAGCTGGGGCAATGAGCAGTTCTTC.